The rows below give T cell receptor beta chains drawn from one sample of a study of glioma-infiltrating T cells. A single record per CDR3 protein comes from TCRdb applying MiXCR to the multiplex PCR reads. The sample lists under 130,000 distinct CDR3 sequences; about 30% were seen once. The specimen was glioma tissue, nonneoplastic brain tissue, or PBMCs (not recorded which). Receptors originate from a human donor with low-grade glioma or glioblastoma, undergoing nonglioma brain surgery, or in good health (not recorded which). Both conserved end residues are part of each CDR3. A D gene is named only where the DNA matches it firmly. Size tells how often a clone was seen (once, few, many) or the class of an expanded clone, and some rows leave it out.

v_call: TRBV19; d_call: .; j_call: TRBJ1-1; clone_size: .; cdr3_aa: CASSIFPPSGGTEAFF; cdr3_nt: TGTGCCAGTAGTATTTTCCCTCCGTCGGGCGGGACTGAAGCTTTCTTT
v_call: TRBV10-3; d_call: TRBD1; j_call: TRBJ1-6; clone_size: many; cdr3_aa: CAISPGQGDSPLHF; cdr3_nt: TGTGCCATCAGCCCGGGACAGGGGGATTCACCCCTCCACTTT
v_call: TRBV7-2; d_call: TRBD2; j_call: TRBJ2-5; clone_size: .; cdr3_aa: CASSLGPHGGGETQYF; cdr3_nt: TGTGCCAGCAGCTTAGGGCCCCACGGGGGGGGGGAGACCCAGTACTTC
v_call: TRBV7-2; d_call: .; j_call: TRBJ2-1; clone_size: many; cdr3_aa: CASSLGPVREFF; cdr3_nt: TGTGCCAGCAGCTTAGGACCGGTACGAGAGTTCTTC
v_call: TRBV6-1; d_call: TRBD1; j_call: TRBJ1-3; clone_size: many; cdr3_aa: CASSPQGTSGNTIYF; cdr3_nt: TGTGCCAGCAGTCCACAGGGGACCTCTGGAAACACCATATATTTT
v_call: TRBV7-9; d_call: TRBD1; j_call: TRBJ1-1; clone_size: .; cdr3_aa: CASSLQGAKTEAFF; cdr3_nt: TGTGCCAGCAGCCTACAGGGGGCAAAGACTGAAGCTTTCTTT
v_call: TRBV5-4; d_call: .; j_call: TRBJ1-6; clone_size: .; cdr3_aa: CASSLDRINSPLHF; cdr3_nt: TGTGCCAGCAGCCTAGACAGAATCAATTCACCCCTCCACTTT
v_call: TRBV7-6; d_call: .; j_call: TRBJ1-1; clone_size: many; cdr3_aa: CASSPPGETEAFF; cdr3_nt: TGTGCCAGCAGCCCCCCGGGGGAGACTGAAGCTTTCTTT
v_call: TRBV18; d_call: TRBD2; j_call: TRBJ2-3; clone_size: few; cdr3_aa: CASSPPASGGATDTQYF; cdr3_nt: TGTGCCAGCTCACCACCGGCAAGCGGGGGGGCCACAGATACGCAGTATTTT
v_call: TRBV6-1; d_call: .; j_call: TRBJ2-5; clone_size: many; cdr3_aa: CASSSHSGYQTQYF; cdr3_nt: TGTGCCAGCAGCTCCCACAGCGGCTACCAGACCCAGTACTTC
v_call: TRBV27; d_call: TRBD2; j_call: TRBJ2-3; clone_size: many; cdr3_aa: CASSLSASGGPTDTQYF; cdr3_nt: TGTGCCAGCAGTTTATCCGCTAGCGGGGGGCCCACAGATACGCAGTATTTT
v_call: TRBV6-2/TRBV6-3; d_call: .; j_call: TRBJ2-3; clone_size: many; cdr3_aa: CASSSQLASDTQYF; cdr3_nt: TGTGCCAGCAGTTCCCAGTTGGCGTCAGATACGCAGTATTTT
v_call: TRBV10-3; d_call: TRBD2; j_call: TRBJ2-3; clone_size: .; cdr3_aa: CAVRGTSGSTDTQYF; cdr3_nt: TGTGCCGTCAGAGGGACTAGCGGTAGCACAGATACGCAGTATTTT
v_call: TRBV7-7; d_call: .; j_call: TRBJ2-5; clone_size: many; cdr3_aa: CASSLAPGTGETQYF; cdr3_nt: TGTGCTAGCAGCTTAGCGCCGGGGACCGGAGAGACCCAGTACTTC
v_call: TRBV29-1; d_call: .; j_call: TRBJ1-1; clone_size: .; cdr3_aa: CRGLLGQALNTEAFF; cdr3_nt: TGCAGGGGGCTCCTGGGGCAGGCCCTGAACACTGAAGCTTTCTTT
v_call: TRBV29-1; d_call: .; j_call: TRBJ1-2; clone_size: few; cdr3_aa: CSVDYLREIYGYTF; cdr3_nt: TGCAGCGTTGACTATTTAAGGGAGATCTATGGCTACACCTTC
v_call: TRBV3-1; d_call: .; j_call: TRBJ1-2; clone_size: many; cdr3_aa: CASSQDLRRGYTF; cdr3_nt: TGTGCCAGCAGCCAAGATCTCCGAAGGGGCTACACCTTC
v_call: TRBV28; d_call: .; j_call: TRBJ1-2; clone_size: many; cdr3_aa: CASSAGIYGYTF; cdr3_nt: TGTGCCAGCAGTGCAGGGATTTATGGCTACACCTTC
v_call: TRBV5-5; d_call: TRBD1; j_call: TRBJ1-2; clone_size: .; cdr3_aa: CASSQRDRVSDLYGYTF; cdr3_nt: TGTGCCAGCAGCCAACGGGACAGAGTCTCGGACCTTTATGGCTACACCTTC
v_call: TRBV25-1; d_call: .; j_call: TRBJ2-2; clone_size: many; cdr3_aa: CASSDSNTGELFF; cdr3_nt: TGTGCCAGCAGTGATTCAAACACCGGGGAGCTGTTTTTT
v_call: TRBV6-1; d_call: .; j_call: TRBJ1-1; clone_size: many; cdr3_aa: CASSSTMNTEAFF; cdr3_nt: TGTGCCAGCAGTTCAACGATGAACACTGAAGCTTTCTTT
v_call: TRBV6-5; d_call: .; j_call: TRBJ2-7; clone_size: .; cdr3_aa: CAISESKGSHNEKYF; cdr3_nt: TGTGCCATCAGTGAGTCGAAAGGCAGCCACAATGAGAAGTACTTC
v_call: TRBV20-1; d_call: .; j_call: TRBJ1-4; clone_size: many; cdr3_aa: CSAADSNQEKLFF; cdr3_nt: TGCAGTGCTGCGGACAGTAATCAAGAAAAACTGTTTTTT
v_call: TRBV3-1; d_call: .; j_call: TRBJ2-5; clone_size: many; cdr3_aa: CASSQTNVIQETQYF; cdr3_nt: TGTGCCAGCAGCCAAACGAACGTAATCCAAGAGACCCAGTACTTC
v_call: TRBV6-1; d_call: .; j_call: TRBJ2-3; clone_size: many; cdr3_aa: CASSHFGTSTDTQYF; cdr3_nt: TGTGCCAGCAGTCACTTCGGAACTAGCACAGATACGCAGTATTTT
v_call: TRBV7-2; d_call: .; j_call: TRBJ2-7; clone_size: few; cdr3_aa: CASSRTSQGLPYEQYF; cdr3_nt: TGTGCCAGCAGCCGCACCAGTCAGGGGCTACCCTACGAGCAGTACTTC
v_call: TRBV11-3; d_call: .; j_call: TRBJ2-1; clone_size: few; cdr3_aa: CASSHPPGLAQFF; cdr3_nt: TGTGCCAGCAGCCATCCTCCGGGGTTGGCGCAGTTCTTC
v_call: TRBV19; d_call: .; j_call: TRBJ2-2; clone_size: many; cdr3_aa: CASSTGVNTGELFF; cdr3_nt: TGTGCCAGTAGTACGGGAGTGAACACCGGGGAGCTGTTTTTT
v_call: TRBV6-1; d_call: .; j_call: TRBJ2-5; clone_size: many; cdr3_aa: CASSNGAKETQYF; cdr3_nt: TGTGCCAGCAGCAACGGGGCCAAAGAGACCCAGTACTTC
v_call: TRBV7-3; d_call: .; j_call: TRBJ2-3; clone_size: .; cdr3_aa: CASSLNEADTQYF; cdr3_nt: TGTGCCAGCAGCTTAAACGAGGCAGATACGCAGTATTTT
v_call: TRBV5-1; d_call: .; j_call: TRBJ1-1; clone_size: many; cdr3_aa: CASSLALGLAMNTEAFF; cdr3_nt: TGCGCCAGCAGCTTGGCCCTTGGGTTAGCCATGAACACTGAAGCTTTCTTT
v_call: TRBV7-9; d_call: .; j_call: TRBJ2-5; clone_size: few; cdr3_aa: CASTSDNAYGQETQYF; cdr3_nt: TGTGCCAGCACCTCAGATAACGCCTACGGGCAAGAGACCCAGTACTTC